The clone carrying this T cell receptor (beta chain) has only one observation. Noted time point: time of PML onset. The CDR3 contains 14 residues. Germline assignment: CDR1 SGHDN and CDR2 FVKESK. V was pared by 4 bases and J by 4 bases, with 12 bases between. This entry belongs to a study of multiple sclerosis patients with progressive multifocal leukoencephalopathy. TCRdb keeps only in-frame clones here, not all; method: immunoSEQ multiplex PCR. The table has approximately 27,000 clones, approximately 85% seen once. Material: PBMCs, obtained from a patient treated with natalizumab. This chain connects TRBV14 to TRBJ2-3; D not resolved. This TCR was recovered from a woman in her twenties or thirties with progressive multifocal leukoencephalopathy. CDR3 DNA sequence: TGTGCCAGCAGCCGATTTCTGGTGGCAGATACGCAGTATTTT. Its translation: CASSRFLVADTQYF.